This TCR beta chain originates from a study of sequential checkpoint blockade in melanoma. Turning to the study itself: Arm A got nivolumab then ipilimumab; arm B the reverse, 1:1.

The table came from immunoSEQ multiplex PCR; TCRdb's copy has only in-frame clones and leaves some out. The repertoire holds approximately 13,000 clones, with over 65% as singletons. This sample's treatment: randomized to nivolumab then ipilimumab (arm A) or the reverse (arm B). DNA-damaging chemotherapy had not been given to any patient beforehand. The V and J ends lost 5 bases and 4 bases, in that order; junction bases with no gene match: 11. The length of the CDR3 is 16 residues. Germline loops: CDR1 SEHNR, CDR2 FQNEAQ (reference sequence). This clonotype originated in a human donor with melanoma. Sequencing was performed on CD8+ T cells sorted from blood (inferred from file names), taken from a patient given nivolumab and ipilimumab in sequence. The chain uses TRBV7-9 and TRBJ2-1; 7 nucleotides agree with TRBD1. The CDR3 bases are TGTGCCAGCAGCCACCGGGACAGCCAAGGGTACAATGAGCAGTTCTTC. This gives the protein CASSHRDSQGYNEQFF.